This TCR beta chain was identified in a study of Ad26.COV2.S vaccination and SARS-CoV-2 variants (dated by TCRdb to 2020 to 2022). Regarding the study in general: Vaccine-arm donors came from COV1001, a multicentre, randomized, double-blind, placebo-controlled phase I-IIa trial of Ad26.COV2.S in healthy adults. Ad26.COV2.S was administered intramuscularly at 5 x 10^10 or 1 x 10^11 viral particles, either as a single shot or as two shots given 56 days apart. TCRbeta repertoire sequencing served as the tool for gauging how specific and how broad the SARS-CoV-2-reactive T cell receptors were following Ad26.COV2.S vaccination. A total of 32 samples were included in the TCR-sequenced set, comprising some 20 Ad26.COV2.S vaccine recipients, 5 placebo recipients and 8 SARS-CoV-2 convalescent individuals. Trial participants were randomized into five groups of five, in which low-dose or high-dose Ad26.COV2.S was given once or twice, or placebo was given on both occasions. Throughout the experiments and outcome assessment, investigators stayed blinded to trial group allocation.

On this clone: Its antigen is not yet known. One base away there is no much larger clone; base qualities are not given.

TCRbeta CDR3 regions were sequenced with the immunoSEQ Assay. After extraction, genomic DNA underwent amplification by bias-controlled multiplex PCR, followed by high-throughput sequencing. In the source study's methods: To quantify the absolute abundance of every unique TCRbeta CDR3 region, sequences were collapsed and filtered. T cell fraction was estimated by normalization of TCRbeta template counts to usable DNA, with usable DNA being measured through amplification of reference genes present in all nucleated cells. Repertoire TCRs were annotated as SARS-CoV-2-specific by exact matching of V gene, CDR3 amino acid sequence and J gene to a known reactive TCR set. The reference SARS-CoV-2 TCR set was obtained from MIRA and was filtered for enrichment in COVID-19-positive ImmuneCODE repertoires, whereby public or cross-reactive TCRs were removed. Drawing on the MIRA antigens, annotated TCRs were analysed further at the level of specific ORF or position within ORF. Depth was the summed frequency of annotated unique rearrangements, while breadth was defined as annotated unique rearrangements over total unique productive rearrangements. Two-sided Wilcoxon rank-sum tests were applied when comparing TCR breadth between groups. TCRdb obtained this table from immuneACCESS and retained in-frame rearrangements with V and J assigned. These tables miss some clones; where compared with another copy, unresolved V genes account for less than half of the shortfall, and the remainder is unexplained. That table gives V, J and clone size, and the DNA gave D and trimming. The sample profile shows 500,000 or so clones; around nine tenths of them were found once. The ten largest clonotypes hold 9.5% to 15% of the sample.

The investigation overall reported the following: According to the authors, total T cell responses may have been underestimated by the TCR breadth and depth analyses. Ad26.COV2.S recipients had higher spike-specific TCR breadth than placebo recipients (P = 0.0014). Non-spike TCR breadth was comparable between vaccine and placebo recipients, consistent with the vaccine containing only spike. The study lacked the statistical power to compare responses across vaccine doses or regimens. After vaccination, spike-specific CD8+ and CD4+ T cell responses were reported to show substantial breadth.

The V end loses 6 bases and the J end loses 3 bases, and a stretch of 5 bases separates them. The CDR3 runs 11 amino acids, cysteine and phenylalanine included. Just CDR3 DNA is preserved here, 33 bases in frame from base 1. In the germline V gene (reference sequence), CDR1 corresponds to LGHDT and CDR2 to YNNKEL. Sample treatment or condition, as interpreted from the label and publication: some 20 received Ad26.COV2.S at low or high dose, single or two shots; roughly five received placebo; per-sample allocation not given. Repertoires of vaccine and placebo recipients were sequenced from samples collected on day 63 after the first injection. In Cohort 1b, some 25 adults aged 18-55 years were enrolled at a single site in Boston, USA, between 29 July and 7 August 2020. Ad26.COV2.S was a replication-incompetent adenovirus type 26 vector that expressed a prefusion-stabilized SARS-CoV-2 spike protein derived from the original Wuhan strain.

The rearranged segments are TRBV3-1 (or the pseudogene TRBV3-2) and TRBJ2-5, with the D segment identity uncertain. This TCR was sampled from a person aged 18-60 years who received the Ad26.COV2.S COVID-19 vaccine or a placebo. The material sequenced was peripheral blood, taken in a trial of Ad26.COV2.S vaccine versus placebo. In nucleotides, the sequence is TGTGCCAGCAGATCAGAAGAGACCCAGTACTTC. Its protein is CASRSEETQYF.